The 6 T cell receptor beta chains in this list originate from one sample, sequenced in a study of blood T cell repertoires in COVID-19. Produced via immunoSEQ multiplex PCR; TCRdb's table is partial and in-frame only. The sample has tens of thousands of clones; roughly 86% are singletons. Input material: peripheral blood. The receptors were sampled from a human donor in a cohort sampled during active COVID-19.

The chain has TRBV11-2 and TRBJ2-7, with 10 bases matching TRBD1. J lost 5 bases, V lost 9 bases, and 19 bases had no gene match. Germline CDR1 reads SGHAT; CDR2 reads FQNNGV. This CDR3 region has 17 residues. The CDR3 loop is CASRWGTWDRGNDEQYF. CDR3 in DNA: TGTGCCAGTCGGTGGGGAACCTGGGACAGGGGTAACGACGAGCAGTACTTC. Variable domain in full (rest from reference TRBV11-2 and TRBJ2-7): EAGVAQSPRYKIIEKRQSVAFWCNPISGHATLYWYQQILGQGPKLLIQFQNNGVVDDSQLPKDRFSAERLKGVDSTLKIQPAKLEDSAVYLCASRWGTWDRGNDEQYFGPGTRLTVT.

The chain joins TRBV5-4 to TRBJ2-7, with 8 bases that match TRBD2. Germline V gene sequence: CDR1 SGHNT, CDR2 YYREEE (reference sequence). V dropped 4 bases and J dropped 2; count of bases not matched to a gene: 17. CDR3 length equals 18 residues. This CDR3 is CASSRGGGGRAGPYEQYF. The DNA for the CDR3 is TGTGCCAGCAGCCGGGGGGGCGGTGGACGGGCGGGGCCCTACGAGCAGTACTTC.

This clone has a handful of counts. V and J are TRBV7-2 and TRBJ2-7; no clear D gene. Trimming pared 1 base from V and 2 bases from J, leaving 9 bases between. This CDR3 contains 14 residues. Germline-derived CDR1 and CDR2 are SGHTA and FQGNSA. The CDR3 protein is CASSLDPDPYEQYF. CDR3 nucleotides: TGTGCCAGCAGCTTAGATCCAGATCCCTACGAGCAGTACTTC. The full variable domain, in which reference TRBV7-2 and TRBJ2-7 provide the parts outside the CDR3, is GAGVSQSPSNKVTEKGKDVELRCDPISGHTALYWYRQSLGQGLEFLIYFQGNSAPDKSGLPSDRFSAERTGGSVSTLTIQRTQQEDSAVYLCASSLDPDPYEQYFGPGTRLTVT.

DNA for the CDR3: TGTGCCAGCAGTTCAACCCCAGGGGGCGGGTACACTGAAGCTTTCTTT. It specifies CASSSTPGGGYTEAFF. The rearrangement uses TRBV28 and TRBJ1-1; 8 bases match TRBD1. Unmatched junction bases numbered 10, after V lost 4 bases and J lost 3 bases. This CDR3 is built from 16 residues. CDR1 MDHEN and CDR2 SYDVKM come from the germline V gene.

This clone came up once. This chain connects TRBV9 to TRBJ2-2, with TRBD2 matching 7 bases. From germline, CDR1 is SGDLS and CDR2 YYNGEE. The CDR3 runs 14 residues. The V segment lost 4 bases and the J segment 5 bases; nucleotides outside the gene matches: 5. The DNA for the CDR3 is TGTGCCAGCAGCCCGAGAGCGGGAACCGGGGAGCTGTTTTTT. Protein sequence: CASSPRAGTGELFF.

This chain joins TRBV2 and TRBJ2-2, with a weak D call TRBD1 (5 bases). Germline CDR1 and CDR2: SNHLY and FYNNEI. The CDR3 totals 16 residues. Deletions cut 2 bases from V and 0 bases from J, with 10 bases between. DNA of the CDR3: TGTGCCAGCAGTGAAACCAGGGCCTCGAACACCGGGGAGCTGTTTTTT. As protein: CASSETRASNTGELFF.